What follows are 19 T cell receptor beta chains derived from one specimen sequenced in a study of blood T cells in healthy people across ages. Primed by a sample-barcoded 5' primer and a J-beta primer mix, a second PCR proceeded for about 7 to 11 cycles. TCRdb re-derived calls from the 5' RACE reads in MiXCR, one entry per CDR3 protein. The table shows 1,500,000 or so distinct CDR3 sequences, with roughly two fifths occurring only once. Sequencing used blood. Receptors originate from a woman aged 18-30 years in good health.

As concerns this clonotype: A much more abundant neighbour one base away suggests this may be a read error. The chain carries TRBV10-3 and TRBJ2-4, with D hard to call. Trimming removed 4 bases at V and 6 bases at J, with 13 bases between. CDR1 ENHRY and CDR2 SYGVKD come from the germline V gene. CDR3 length: 14 residues. This CDR3 is CAISGSGHTNIQYF. For the CDR3, the DNA is TGTGCCATCAGTGGGTCCGGGCATACAAACATTCAGTACTTC.

This clonotype was detected only a few times. This chain uses TRBV12-3 or TRBV12-4 with TRBJ2-7; no firm D call. The CDR3 totals 15 residues. Trimming left V 2 bases short and J 4 bases short, with 15 bases between. CDR3 sequence: CASSLRGELGYEQYF. The CDR3 DNA follows: TGTGCCAGCAGTTTACGAGGTGAGCTCGGGTACGAGCAGTACTTC.

This chain links TRBV6-2 or TRBV6-3 with TRBJ2-7, with D perhaps matching TRBD2 (5 bases). Trimming removed 1 base at V and 1 base at J, with 14 bases between. The germline gives CDR1 MNHEY, CDR2 SVGEGT. The CDR3 runs to 16 residues. The chain's CDR3 is CASSYFIRGWSYEQYF. In DNA, the CDR3 is TGTGCCAGCAGTTACTTCATCCGGGGATGGTCCTACGAGCAGTACTTC.

This chain links TRBV28 with TRBJ1-3; tentative D call: TRBD1 (5 bases). The CDR3 has 15 residues. V was shortened by 7 bases and J by 0 bases, with 13 bases between the two germline ends. Per germline, CDR1 MDHEN and CDR2 SYDVKM. As DNA, the CDR3 is TGTGCCAGCAATGGGGGATTCACCTCTGGAAACACCATATATTTT. Encoded protein: CASNGGFTSGNTIYF. The whole variable domain, remainder taken from reference TRBV28 and TRBJ1-3, is DVKVTQSSRYLVKRTGEKVFLECVQDMDHENMFWYRQDPGLGLRLIYFSYDVKMKEKGDIPEGYSVSREKKERFSLILESASTNQTSMYLCASNGGFTSGNTIYFGEGSWLTVV.

This clonotype was seen at least ten times. DNA for the CDR3: TGTGCCAGCAGCTACGCGACTCTTGAAAACATTCAGTACTTC. This gives the protein CASSYATLENIQYF. This chain links TRBV7-2 with TRBJ2-4, with no clear D. Germline V gene sequence: CDR1 SGHTA, CDR2 FQGNSA. The CDR3 is 14 amino acids. The ends were cut back, 4 bases at V and 5 bases at J, with 12 bases in the middle. The whole variable domain, remainder taken from reference TRBV7-2 and TRBJ2-4, is GAGVSQSPSNKVTEKGKDVELRCDPISGHTALYWYRQSLGQGLEFLIYFQGNSAPDKSGLPSDRFSAERTGGSVSTLTIQRTQQEDSAVYLCASSYATLENIQYFGAGTRLSVL.

The chain uses TRBV24-1 and TRBJ2-3, with D possibly matching TRBD2 (6 bases). In germline, CDR1 is KGHDR, CDR2 SFDVKD. The CDR3 loop spans 16 amino acids. V was pared by 4 bases and J by 1 base, with 14 bases between. Here the CDR3 DNA reads TGTGCCACCAGTGACTCCTTAGGCGGGGGCACAGATACGCAGTATTTT. This sequence encodes CATSDSLGGGTDTQYF.

The rearrangement uses TRBV7-6 and TRBJ1-1; D is unclear. The ends were cut back, 1 base at V and 7 bases at J, with 10 bases in the middle. Germline assignment: CDR1 SGHVS and CDR2 FNYEAQ. This CDR3 spans 13 amino acids. The CDR3 sequence is CASSLVPRGEAFF. The CDR3 region has the DNA TGTGCCAGCAGCTTAGTACCCCGGGGTGAAGCTTTCTTT.

This chain connects TRBV20-1 to TRBJ2-1; D is unresolved. The germline CDR1 and CDR2 sequences are DFQATT and SNEGSKA (reference sequence). Between the trimmed V and J ends, which lost 6 bases and 4 bases, there was a span of 10 bases. CDR3 length: 12 amino acids. The CDR3 bases are TGCAGTGCCAGGCCGTATTACAATGAGCAGTTCTTC. This sequence encodes CSARPYYNEQFF.

This clonotype occurred a few times. The V gene is TRBV29-1, the J gene TRBJ2-3, with D possibly being TRBD2 (6 bases). The CDR3 has 15 amino acids. V was pared by 5 bases and J by 4 bases, with 19 bases between. Germline CDR1 SQVTM, CDR2 ANQGSEA. For the CDR3, the DNA is TGCAGCGTTCACCTAGCGAGGAACGGGCCAGATACGCAGTATTTT. Protein: CSVHLARNGPDTQYF.

The J gene is TRBJ1-3, the V gene TRBV7-9; D gene ambiguous. Trimming cost V 2 bases and J 3 bases, with 8 bases left between them. This CDR3 contains 14 residues. CDR1 and CDR2 from the germline V gene are SEHNR and FQNEAQ (reference sequence). The CDR3 spells CASSLSRDGNTIYF. For the CDR3, the DNA is TGTGCCAGCAGCTTAAGCCGCGATGGAAACACCATATATTTT.

This clonotype showed up many times. The chain combines TRBV12-3 or TRBV12-4 with TRBJ2-7; maybe TRBD2 (5 bases). The CDR3 is 13 amino acids. V gave up 5 bases and J gave up 7 bases, with 15 bases separating them. The CDR3 reads CASSPGELREQYF. In nucleotides, the CDR3 is TGTGCCAGCAGTCCCGGGGAGCTACGAGAGCAGTACTTC.

V gene TRBV20-1 combines with J gene TRBJ2-3, with D perhaps being TRBD1 or TRBD2 (5 bases each). The CDR3 has 13 amino acids. V was trimmed by 1 base and J by 3 bases, leaving 8 bases between them. Germline V gives CDR1 DFQATT, CDR2 SNEGSKA (reference sequence). In DNA, the CDR3 is TGCAGTGCTAGAGTGGGGGTTACAGATACGCAGTATTTT. Translated: CSARVGVTDTQYF.

The V and J genes are TRBV25-1 and TRBJ2-2; 8 bases line up with TRBD1. Germline values: CDR1 MGHDK, CDR2 SYGVNS. The CDR3 totals 14 residues. The V gene end was trimmed by 2 bases and the J gene end by 6 bases; junction bases not matched to a gene: 2. CDR3 protein: CASSEGRGPGELFF. The CDR3 DNA reads TGTGCCAGCAGTGAAGGCAGGGGGCCCGGGGAGCTGTTTTTT.

V and J are TRBV28 and TRBJ1-1; the match to TRBD1 covers 7 bases. The CDR3 loop spans 15 amino acids. Germline assignment: CDR1 MDHEN and CDR2 SYDVKM. V lost 4 bases and J lost 1; bases outside the gene matches: 6. The CDR3 nucleotides are TGTGCCAGCAGTTCTACAGGGGAGGGGAACACTGAAGCTTTCTTT. Translated: CASSSTGEGNTEAFF.

The sample holds a few counts of this clonotype. V is TRBV14 and J is TRBJ1-1; no definite D call. Germline CDR1 is SGHDN and CDR2 is FVKESK. Trimming removed 1 base from V and 3 bases from J, with 15 bases in between. The CDR3 contains 16 residues. CDR3 bases: TGTGCCAGCAGCCAAGCCTGGGGAAGTCACGACACTGAAGCTTTCTTT. It specifies CASSQAWGSHDTEAFF. Looking up the rest from reference TRBV14 and TRBJ1-1 gives the full variable domain: EAGVTQFPSHSVIEKGQTVTLRCDPISGHDNLYWYRRVMGKEIKFLLHFVKESKQDESGMPNNRFLAERTGGTYSTLKVQPAELEDSGVYFCASSQAWGSHDTEAFFGQGTRLTVV.

In its sample, this clonotype was seen a few times. The chain carries TRBV7-2 and TRBJ2-7; maybe TRBD2 (5 bases). V lost 1 base, J lost 2 bases, and 12 bases lay in between. This CDR3 region has 15 residues. The V gene's germline CDR1 is SGHTA and CDR2 FQGNSA. The CDR3 region has the DNA TGTGCCAGCAGCTTAGGGGTAGCGAACACCTACGAGCAGTACTTC. This sequence encodes CASSLGVANTYEQYF.

This chain connects TRBV6-5 to TRBJ1-4; D is perhaps TRBD1 (6 bases). CDR3 length: 15 residues. V was clipped by 0 bases and J by 8 bases, with 13 bases between them. Germline V gene lookup returns CDR1 MNHEY and CDR2 SVGAGI. CDR3 nucleotides: TGTGCCAGCAGTTACTCTGGGGGCATAAAGGAAAAACTGTTTTTT. Translating it yields CASSYSGGIKEKLFF.

The CDR3 reads CASILMAGADNEQFF. The DNA of the CDR3 is TGTGCCAGCATCCTTATGGCGGGAGCTGATAATGAGCAGTTCTTC. The rearrangement uses TRBV28 and TRBJ2-1; 7 bases line up with TRBD2. V was clipped by 7 bases and J by 7 bases; unmatched bases: 13. The germline V gene has CDR1 MDHEN and CDR2 SYDVKM. CDR3 length equals 15 residues.

This clonotype was recorded a few times. The V and J genes are TRBV29-1 and TRBJ2-1; D perhaps matches TRBD2 (6 bases). V gave up 5 bases and J gave up 12 bases, with 23 bases separating them. This CDR3 has 14 residues. Germline V gene data show CDR1 as SQVTM and CDR2 as ANQGSEA. Here the CDR3 DNA reads TGCAGCGTTTCACGCCCCCAACCGACTAGGCCGCAGTTCTTC. The encoded protein is CSVSRPQPTRPQFF.